This TCR beta chain was identified in a study of CD8+ T cells in alopecia areata. Sample treatment: oral pan-JAK inhibitor, 5-10 mg twice daily. Collection of lesional scalp punch biopsies and peripheral blood was performed in alopecia areata patients. Isolation of CD4+ and CD8+ T cells from PBMCs was achieved by sorting. Findings and caveats of the study: Many expanded lesional clones stayed in scalp and blood while on tofacitinib. Tofacitinib significantly brought down scalp clonality and expanded CD8+ clones among top 100.

The CDR3 is made up of 17 amino acids. Losses at the gene ends were 2 bases for V and 4 bases for J; bases not matched to a gene: 10. Germline CDR1 is SEHNR and CDR2 is FQNEAQ (reference sequence). Isolated RNA was reverse transcribed into cDNA used as the sequencing template. TCRdb's copy holds only in-frame clones and misses some; the assay was immunoSEQ multiplex PCR. Of 190,000 or so clones in the sample, 55% to 75% are singletons; the top ten hold 5.5%. This clone was seen many times. Its antigen is undetermined. This TCR was sampled from a human donor with alopecia areata. J is TRBJ2-3 and V is TRBV7-9; 9 nucleotides match TRBD2. The source was CD4+ T cells sorted from blood, collected at week 24, from a patient treated with tofacitinib. CDR3 sequence reads: CASSLPPAGGRADTQYF. The CDR3 DNA is TGTGCCAGCAGCTTACCCCCAGCGGGGGGTAGGGCAGATACGCAGTATTTT.